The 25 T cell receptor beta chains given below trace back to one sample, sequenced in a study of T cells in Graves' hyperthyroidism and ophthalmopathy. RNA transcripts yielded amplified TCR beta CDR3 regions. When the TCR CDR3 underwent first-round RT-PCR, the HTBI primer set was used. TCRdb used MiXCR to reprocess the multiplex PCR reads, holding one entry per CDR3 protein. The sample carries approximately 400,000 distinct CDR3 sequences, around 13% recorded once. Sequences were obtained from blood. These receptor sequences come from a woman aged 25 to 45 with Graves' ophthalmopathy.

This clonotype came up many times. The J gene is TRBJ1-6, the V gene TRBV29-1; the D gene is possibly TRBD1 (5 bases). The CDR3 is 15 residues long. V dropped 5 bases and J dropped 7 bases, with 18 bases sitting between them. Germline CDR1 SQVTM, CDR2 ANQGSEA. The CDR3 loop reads CSVTIAGDLNSPLHF. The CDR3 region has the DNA TGCAGCGTTACTATAGCGGGGGACCTAAATTCACCCCTCCACTTT.

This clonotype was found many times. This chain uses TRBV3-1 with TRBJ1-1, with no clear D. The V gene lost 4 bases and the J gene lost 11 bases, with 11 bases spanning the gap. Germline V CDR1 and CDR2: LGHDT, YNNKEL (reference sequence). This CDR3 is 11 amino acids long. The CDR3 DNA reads TGTGCCAGCAGCCGGGGAGTTGAGGCTTTCTTT. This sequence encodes CASSRGVEAFF.

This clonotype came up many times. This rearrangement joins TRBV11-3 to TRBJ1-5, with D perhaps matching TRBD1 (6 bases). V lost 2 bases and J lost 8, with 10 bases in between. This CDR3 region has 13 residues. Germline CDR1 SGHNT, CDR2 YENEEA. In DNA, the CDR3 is TGTGCCAGCAGCTTACAGGGGCTGGAGCCCCAGCATTTT. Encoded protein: CASSLQGLEPQHF.

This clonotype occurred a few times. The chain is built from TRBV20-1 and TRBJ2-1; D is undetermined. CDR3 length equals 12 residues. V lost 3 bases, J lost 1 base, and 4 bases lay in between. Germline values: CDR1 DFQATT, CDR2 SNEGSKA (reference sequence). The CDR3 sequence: CSASLSYNEQFF. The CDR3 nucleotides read TGCAGTGCTAGTTTATCCTACAATGAGCAGTTCTTC.

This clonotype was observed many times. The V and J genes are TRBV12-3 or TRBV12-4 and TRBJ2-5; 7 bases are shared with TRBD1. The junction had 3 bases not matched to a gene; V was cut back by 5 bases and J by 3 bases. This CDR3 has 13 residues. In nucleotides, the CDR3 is TGTGCCAGCAGTCCCGGGACAGAAGAGACCCAGTACTTC. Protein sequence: CASSPGTEETQYF.

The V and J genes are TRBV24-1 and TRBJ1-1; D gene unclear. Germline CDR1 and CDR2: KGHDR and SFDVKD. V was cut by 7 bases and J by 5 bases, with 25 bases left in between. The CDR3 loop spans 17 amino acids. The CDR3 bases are TGTGCCACCAGGCGCCGAAGAGGGATATTACTGTCGACTGAAGCTTTCTTT. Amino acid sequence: CATRRRRGILLSTEAFF.

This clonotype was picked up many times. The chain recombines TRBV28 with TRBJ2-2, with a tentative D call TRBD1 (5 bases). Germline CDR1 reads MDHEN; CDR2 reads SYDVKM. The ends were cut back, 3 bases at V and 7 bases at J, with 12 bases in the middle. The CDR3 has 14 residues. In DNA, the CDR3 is TGTGCCAGCAGTTTCCGACAGTTACTCGGGGAGCTGTTTTTT. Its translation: CASSFRQLLGELFF.

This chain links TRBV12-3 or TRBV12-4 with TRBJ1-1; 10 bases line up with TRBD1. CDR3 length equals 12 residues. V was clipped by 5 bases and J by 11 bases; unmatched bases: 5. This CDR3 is CASSKTGGAAFF. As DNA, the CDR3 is TGTGCCAGCAGTAAGACAGGGGGCGCCGCTTTCTTT.

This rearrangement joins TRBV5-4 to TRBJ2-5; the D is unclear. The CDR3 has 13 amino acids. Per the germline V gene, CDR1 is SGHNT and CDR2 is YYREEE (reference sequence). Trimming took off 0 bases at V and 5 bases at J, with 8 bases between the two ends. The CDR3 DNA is TGTGCCAGCAGCTTGGTAACTGTCGAGACCCAGTACTTC. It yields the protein CASSLVTVETQYF.

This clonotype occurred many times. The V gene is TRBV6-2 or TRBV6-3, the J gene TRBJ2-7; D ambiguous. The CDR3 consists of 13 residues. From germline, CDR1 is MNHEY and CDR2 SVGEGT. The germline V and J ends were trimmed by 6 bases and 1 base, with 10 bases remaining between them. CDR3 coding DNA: TGTGCCAGCAGGTCTTATGGGTCCTACGAGCAGTACTTC. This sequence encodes CASRSYGSYEQYF.

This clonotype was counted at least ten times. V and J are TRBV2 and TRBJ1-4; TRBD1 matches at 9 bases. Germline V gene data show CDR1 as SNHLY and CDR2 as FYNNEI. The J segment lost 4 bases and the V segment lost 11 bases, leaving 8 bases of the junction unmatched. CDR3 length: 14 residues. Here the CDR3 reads CALRRDRVNEKLFF. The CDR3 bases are TGTGCCCTCAGGCGGGACAGGGTTAATGAAAAACTGTTTTTT.

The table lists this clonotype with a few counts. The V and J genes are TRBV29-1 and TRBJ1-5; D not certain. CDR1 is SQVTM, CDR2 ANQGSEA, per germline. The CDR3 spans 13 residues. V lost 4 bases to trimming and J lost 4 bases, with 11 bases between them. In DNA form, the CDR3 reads TGCAGCGTTGCGGGCGGTTTAAATCAGCCCCAGCATTTT. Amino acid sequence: CSVAGGLNQPQHF.

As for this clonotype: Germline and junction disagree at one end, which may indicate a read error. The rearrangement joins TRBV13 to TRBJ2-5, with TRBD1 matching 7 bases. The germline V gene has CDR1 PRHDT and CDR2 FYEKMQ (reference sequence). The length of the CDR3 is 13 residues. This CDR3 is CASSPSGHPDRHF. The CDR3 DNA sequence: TGTGCCAGCAGCCCCAGCGGACACCCGGACAGGCACTTC.

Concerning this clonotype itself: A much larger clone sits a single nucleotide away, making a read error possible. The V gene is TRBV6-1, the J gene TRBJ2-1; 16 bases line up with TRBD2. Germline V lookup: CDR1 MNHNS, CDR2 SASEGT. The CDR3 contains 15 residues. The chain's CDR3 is CDSSGLAGGRNEQFF. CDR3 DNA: TGTGACAGCTCGGGACTAGCGGGGGGGCGGAATGAGCAGTTCTTC.

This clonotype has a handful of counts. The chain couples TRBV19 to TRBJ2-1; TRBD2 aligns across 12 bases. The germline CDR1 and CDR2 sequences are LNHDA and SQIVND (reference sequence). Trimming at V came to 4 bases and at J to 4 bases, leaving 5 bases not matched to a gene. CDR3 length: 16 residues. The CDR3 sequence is CASSNLAGGFYNEQFF. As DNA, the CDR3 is TGTGCCAGTAGTAACCTAGCGGGGGGGTTTTACAATGAGCAGTTCTTC.

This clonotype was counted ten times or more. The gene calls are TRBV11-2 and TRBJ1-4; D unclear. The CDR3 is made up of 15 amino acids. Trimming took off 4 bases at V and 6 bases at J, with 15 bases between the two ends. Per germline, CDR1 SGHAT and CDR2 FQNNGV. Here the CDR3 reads CASSSQFGAHEKLFF. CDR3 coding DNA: TGTGCCAGCAGCTCCCAGTTTGGAGCCCATGAAAAACTGTTTTTT.

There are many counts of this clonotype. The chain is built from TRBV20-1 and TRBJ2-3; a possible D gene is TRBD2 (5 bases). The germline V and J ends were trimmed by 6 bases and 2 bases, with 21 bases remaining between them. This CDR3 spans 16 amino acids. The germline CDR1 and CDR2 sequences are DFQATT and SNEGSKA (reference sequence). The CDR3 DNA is TGCAGTGCCCCTGGGGAGAGACGTTTTACCACAGATACGCAGTATTTT. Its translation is CSAPGERRFTTDTQYF.

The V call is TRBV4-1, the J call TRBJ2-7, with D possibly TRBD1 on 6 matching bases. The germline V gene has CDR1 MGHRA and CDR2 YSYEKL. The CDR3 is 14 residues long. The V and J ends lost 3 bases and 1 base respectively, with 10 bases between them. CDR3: CASSHRDKSYEQYF. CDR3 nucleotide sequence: TGCGCCAGCAGCCACCGGGACAAATCCTACGAGCAGTACTTC.

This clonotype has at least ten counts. DNA of the CDR3: TGCGCCAGCAGCTTGTTAGCGGGGGCTTCCTACAATGAGCAGTTCTTC. As protein: CASSLLAGASYNEQFF. The rearrangement joins TRBV5-1 to TRBJ2-1; 9 nucleotides agree with TRBD2. The CDR3 is made up of 16 amino acids. Germline lookup yields CDR1 SGHRS and CDR2 YFSETQ. The V segment lost 1 base and the J segment 1 base; nucleotides outside the gene matches: 3.

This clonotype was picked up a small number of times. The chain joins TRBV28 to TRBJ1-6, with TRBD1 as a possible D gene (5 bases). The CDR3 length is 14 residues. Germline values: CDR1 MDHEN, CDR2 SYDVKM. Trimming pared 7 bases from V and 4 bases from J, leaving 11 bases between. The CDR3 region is CASKRGPYNSPLHF. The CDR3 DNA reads TGTGCCAGCAAAAGGGGACCATATAATTCACCCCTCCACTTT.

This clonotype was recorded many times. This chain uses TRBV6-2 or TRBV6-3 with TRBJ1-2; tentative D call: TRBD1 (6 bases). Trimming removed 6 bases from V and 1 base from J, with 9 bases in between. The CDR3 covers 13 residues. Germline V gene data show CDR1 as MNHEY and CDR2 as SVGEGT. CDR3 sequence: CASRRTDNYGYTF. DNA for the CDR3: TGTGCCAGCAGACGGACAGATAACTATGGCTACACCTTC.

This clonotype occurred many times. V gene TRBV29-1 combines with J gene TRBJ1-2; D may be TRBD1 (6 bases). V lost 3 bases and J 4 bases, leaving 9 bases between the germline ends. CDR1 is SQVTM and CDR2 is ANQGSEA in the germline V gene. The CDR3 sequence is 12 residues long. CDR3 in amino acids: CSVEEGGYGYTF. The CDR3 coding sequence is TGCAGCGTTGAGGAAGGGGGCTATGGCTACACCTTC.

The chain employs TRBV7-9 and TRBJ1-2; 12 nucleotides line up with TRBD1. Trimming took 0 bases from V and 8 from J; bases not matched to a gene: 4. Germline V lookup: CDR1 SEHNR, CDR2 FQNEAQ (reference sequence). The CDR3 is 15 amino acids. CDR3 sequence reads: CASSLAPGTGGGYTF. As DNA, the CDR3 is TGTGCCAGCAGCTTAGCCCCCGGGACAGGGGGCGGCTACACCTTC.

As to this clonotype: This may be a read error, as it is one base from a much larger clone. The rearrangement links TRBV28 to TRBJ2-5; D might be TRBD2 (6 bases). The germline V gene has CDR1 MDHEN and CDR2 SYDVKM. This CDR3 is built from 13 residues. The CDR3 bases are TGTGCCAGCAGCTCCCCACCGGGGGAGACCCGGTACTTC. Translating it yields CASSSPPGETRYF.

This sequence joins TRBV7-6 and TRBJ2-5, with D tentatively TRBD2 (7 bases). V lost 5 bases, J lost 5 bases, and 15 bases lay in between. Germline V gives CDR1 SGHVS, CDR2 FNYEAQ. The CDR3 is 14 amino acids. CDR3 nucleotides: TGTGCCAGCAGCCCCATAGGGGGAGGGGAGACCCAGTACTTC. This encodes CASSPIGGGETQYF.